This TCR beta chain comes out of a study of blood T cell repertoires in COVID-19. TCRdb's table, derived via immunoSEQ multiplex PCR, lists solely in-frame clones and lacks some. This table has roughly 90,000 clones, roughly 87% appearing once. The clonotype was recovered from a woman over 75 with active COVID-19. Specimen: peripheral blood.

CDR3 in amino acids: CASSVTGTSSGNTIYF. The CDR3 coding sequence is TGTGCCAGCAGTGTGACAGGGACTAGCTCTGGAAACACCATATATTTT. This rearrangement joins TRBV6-1 to TRBJ1-3; 7 nucleotides align to TRBD1. Looked up from germline, CDR1 is MNHNS and CDR2 is SASEGT. The V gene end was trimmed by 4 bases and the J gene end by 0 bases; junction bases not matched to a gene: 6. The CDR3 has 16 residues.